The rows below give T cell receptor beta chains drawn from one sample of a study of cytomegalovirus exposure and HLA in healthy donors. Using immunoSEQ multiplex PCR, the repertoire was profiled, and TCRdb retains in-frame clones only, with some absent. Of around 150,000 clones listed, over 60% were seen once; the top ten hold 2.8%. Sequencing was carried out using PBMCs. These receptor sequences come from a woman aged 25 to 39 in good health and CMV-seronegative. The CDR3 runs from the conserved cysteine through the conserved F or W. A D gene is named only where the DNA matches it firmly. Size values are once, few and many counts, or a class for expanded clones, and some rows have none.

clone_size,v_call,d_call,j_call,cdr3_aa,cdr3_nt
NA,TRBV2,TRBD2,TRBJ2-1,CAGSGGYNEQFF,TGTGCCGGTAGCGGGGGGTACAATGAGCAGTTCTTC
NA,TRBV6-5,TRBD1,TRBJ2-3,CASSRQGRSTDTQYF,TGTGCCAGCAGCCGACAGGGGCGAAGCACAGATACGCAGTATTTT
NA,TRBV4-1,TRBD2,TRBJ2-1,CASSQGVSSGFSYNEQFF,TGCGCCAGCAGCCAAGGGGTCTCTAGCGGGTTCTCCTACAATGAGCAGTTCTTC
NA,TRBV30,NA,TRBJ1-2,CAWSVPGGYGYTF,TGTGCCTGGAGTGTACCGGGGGGCTATGGCTACACCTTC
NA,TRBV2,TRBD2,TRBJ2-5,CASILLAGVRETQYF,TGTGCCAGCATTCTTCTAGCGGGAGTGAGGGAGACCCAGTACTTC
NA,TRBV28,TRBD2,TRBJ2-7,CASSLPLAGTYEQYF,TGTGCCAGCAGTTTACCGCTAGCGGGGACCTACGAGCAGTACTTC
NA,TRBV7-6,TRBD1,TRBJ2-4,CASSPGTGKNIQYF,TGTGCCAGCAGCCCTGGGACAGGGAAAAACATTCAGTACTTC
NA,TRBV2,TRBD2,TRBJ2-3,CASSEGNSGTSTDTQYF,TGTGCCAGCAGTGAAGGAAATAGCGGGACTAGCACAGATACGCAGTATTTT
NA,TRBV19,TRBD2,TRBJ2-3,CASSYSGSSTDTQYF,TGTGCCAGTAGCTATAGCGGGTCTAGCACAGATACGCAGTATTTT
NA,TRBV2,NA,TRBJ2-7,CASSGLQSYEQYF,TGTGCCAGCAGTGGACTACAGTCCTACGAGCAGTACTTC
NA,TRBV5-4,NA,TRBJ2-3,CASSFSTDTQYF,TGTGCCAGCAGCTTTTCAACAGATACGCAGTATTTT
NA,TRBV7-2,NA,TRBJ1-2,CASSLVGQTNYGYTF,TGTGCCAGCAGCTTAGTCGGACAGACTAACTATGGCTACACCTTC
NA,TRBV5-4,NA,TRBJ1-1,CASSLGSSSTEAFF,TGTGCCAGCAGCTTGGGGTCGAGTAGCACTGAAGCTTTCTTT
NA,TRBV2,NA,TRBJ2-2,CASSVSGEDSGELFF,TGTGCCAGCAGTGTTTCCGGGGAGGACTCCGGGGAGCTGTTTTTT
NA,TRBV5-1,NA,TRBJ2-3,CASSLEGGDTQYF,TGCGCCAGCAGCTTGGAAGGAGGGGATACGCAGTATTTT
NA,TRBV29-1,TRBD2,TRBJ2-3,CSVPGGAGGQDTQYF,TGCAGCGTGCCAGGTGGAGCGGGAGGGCAAGATACGCAGTATTTT
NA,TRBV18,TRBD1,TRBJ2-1,CASSPSETGAAGEQFF,TGTGCCAGCTCACCAAGTGAGACAGGGGCGGCCGGGGAGCAGTTCTTC
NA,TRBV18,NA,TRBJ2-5,CASSQLAGGYQETQYF,TGTGCCAGCTCACAACTCGCAGGGGGGTACCAAGAGACCCAGTACTTC
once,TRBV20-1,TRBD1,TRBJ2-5,CSAGGTTQYF,TGCAGTGCAGGGGGCACAACCCAGTACTTC
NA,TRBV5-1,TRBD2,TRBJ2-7,CASSLASGYSYEQYF,TGCGCCAGCAGCTTGGCTAGCGGATACTCCTACGAGCAGTACTTC
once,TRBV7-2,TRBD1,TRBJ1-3,CASGHVTGDSGNTIYF,TGTGCCAGCGGCCACGTGACAGGGGACTCTGGAAACACCATATATTTT
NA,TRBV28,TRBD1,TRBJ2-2,CASRGTDRNTGELFF,TGTGCCAGCAGGGGGACAGATAGGAACACCGGGGAGCTGTTTTTT
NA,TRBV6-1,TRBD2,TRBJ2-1,CASSELGASGPSYNEQFF,TGTGCCAGCAGTGAATTGGGGGCTAGCGGGCCTTCCTACAATGAGCAGTTCTTC
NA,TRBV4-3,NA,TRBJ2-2,CASSQEGGNTGELFF,TGCGCCAGCAGCCAAGAGGGGGGGAACACCGGGGAGCTGTTTTTT
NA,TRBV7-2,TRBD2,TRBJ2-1,CASSSGTSGEEFF,TGTGCCAGCAGCTCCGGGACTAGCGGGGAGGAGTTCTTC
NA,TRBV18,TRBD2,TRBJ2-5,CASFPLAGQETQYF,TGTGCCAGCTTTCCACTAGCGGGTCAAGAGACCCAGTACTTC
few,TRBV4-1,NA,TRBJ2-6,CASSTDSGANVLTF,TGCGCCAGCTCAACTGACTCTGGGGCCAACGTCCTGACTTTC
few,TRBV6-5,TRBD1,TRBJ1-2,CASRSTGGGYGYTF,TGTGCCAGCAGGTCAACAGGGGGCGGCTATGGCTACACCTTC
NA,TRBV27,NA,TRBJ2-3,CASSLSTGRVTDTQYF,TGTGCCAGCAGTTTATCCACAGGGAGGGTCACAGATACGCAGTATTTT
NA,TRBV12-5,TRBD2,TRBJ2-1,CASSLAGVYNEQFF,TGTGCTAGTAGCCTAGCGGGGGTCTACAATGAGCAGTTCTTC
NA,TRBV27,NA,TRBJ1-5,CASSFQGSHQPQHF,TGTGCCAGCAGTTTTCAGGGGAGTCATCAGCCCCAGCATTTT
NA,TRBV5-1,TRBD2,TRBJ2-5,CASSLAGLGGQETQYF,TGCGCCAGCAGCCTTGCGGGACTAGGAGGGCAAGAGACCCAGTACTTC
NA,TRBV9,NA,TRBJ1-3,CASSLQLDTIYF,TGTGCCAGCAGCTTACAGTTGGACACCATATATTTT
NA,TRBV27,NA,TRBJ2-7,CASSTGGGPTAEQYF,TGTGCCAGCAGTACAGGGGGGGGCCCCACCGCCGAGCAGTACTTC
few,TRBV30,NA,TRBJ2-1,CAWSTGFGDNEQFF,TGTGCCTGGAGTACAGGTTTCGGAGACAATGAGCAGTTCTTC
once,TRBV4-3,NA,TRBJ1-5,CASSQLVGADQPQHF,TGCGCCAGCAGCCAGTTAGTAGGGGCGGATCAGCCCCAGCATTTT
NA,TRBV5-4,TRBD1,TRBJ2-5,CASSTGQGKETQYF,TGTGCCAGCAGCACGGGACAGGGGAAAGAGACCCAGTACTTC
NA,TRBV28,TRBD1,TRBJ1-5,CASSSWGQGSQPQHF,TGTGCCAGCAGTTCATGGGGACAGGGATCACAGCCCCAGCATTTT
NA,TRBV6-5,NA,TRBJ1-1,CASSSGLRGTEAFF,TGTGCCAGCAGTTCCGGCCTAAGGGGCACTGAAGCTTTCTTT
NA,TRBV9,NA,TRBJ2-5,CASSVDSRETQYF,TGTGCCAGCAGCGTAGACAGCCGCGAGACCCAGTACTTC